One sample yielded the 11 T cell receptor beta chains listed below, sequenced in a study of early T cells in non-severe SARS-CoV-2 infection (dated by TCRdb to the early 2020s). The library was built by means of 5' RACE. The listed sequencing device is NextSeq 500. In-frame beta chains were kept once TCRdb had trimmed the public reads at Q25 with fastp and called clones with MiXCR. A single entry per CDR3 protein holds the most common genes and DNA from its merged rows. The sample profile shows about 79,000 distinct CDR3 sequences; roughly 10% of them were found once. The ten largest clones represent over 3.5% of the sample. The sequencing sample was made of whole blood. The receptors come from an adult who was a healthcare worker with PCR-confirmed SARS-CoV-2 infection or an uninfected control (not recorded which).

This clonotype was counted ten times or more. J is TRBJ1-1 and V is TRBV3-1; D unresolved. The CDR3 runs to 14 residues. Germline CDR1 reads LGHDT; CDR2 reads YNNKEL (reference sequence). Deletions cut 0 bases from V and 6 bases from J, with 11 bases between. The DNA for the CDR3 is TGTGCCAGCAGCCAAGAACGAGGGATCCCTGAAGCTTTCTTT. It yields the protein CASSQERGIPEAFF.

At least ten counts were recorded for this clonotype. V gene TRBV5-1 combines with J gene TRBJ2-1; D is uncertain. The CDR3 is 11 residues long. V lost 0 bases and J 10 bases, leaving 5 bases between the germline ends. CDR1 is SGHRS, CDR2 YFSETQ, per germline. The CDR3 here is CASSLGREQFF. In nucleotides, the CDR3 is TGCGCCAGCAGCTTGGGCCGGGAGCAGTTCTTC.

This clonotype was counted only a few times. V is TRBV12-5 and J is TRBJ2-3; 8 bases align to TRBD2. V shed 3 bases, J shed 2 bases, and the junction held 4 bases outside the gene matches. Germline V gene sequence: CDR1 LGHNT, CDR2 FRNRAP. CDR3 size: 15 residues. CDR3 nucleotide sequence: TGTGCTAGTGGTTTAGGGACTAGAGACACAGATACGCAGTATTTT. It translates to CASGLGTRDTDTQYF.

In this sample, this clonotype turned up many times. The chain uses TRBV6-5 and TRBJ2-3; possibly TRBD1 or TRBD2 for D (6 bases each). CDR3 length equals 16 residues. The ends were cut back, 2 bases at V and 2 bases at J, with 14 bases in the middle. Looked up from germline, CDR1 is MNHEY and CDR2 is SVGAGI. The CDR3 here is CASSYDPGALTDTQYF. Here the CDR3 DNA reads TGTGCCAGCAGTTACGACCCGGGGGCCCTCACAGATACGCAGTATTTT.

This clonotype has at least ten counts. The gene calls are TRBV6-1 and TRBJ2-7; D possibly uses TRBD1 or TRBD2 (6 bases each). V dropped 0 bases and J dropped 3 bases, with 12 bases sitting between them. This CDR3 comprises 15 residues. Germline lookup yields CDR1 MNHNS and CDR2 SASEGT. This chain's CDR3 is CASSEAGGFLYEQYF. CDR3 DNA: TGTGCCAGCAGTGAAGCGGGGGGCTTTCTCTACGAGCAGTACTTC.

The rearrangement joins TRBV9 to TRBJ2-7; D ambiguous. V was clipped by 0 bases and J by 0 bases, with 10 bases between them. CDR3 length equals 15 residues. CDR1 and CDR2 from the germline V gene are SGDLS and YYNGEE. The CDR3 coding sequence is TGTGCCAGCAGCGTAGTGGGCGGCCCCTCCTACGAGCAGTACTTC. Translated: CASSVVGGPSYEQYF.

The chain couples TRBV19 to TRBJ1-2; TRBD1 might be the D (5 bases). The germline V gene has CDR1 LNHDA and CDR2 SQIVND (reference sequence). V lost 9 bases and J 9 bases, leaving 14 bases between the germline ends. The CDR3 spans 11 residues. The CDR3 DNA sequence: TGTGCCAGGATGTGGGGGGTTTGCTACACCTTC. Translated, it gives CARMWGVCYTF.

This clonotype was recorded many times. This rearrangement joins TRBV6-2 or TRBV6-3 to TRBJ2-1; no reliable D call. Trimming stripped 5 bases from V and 9 bases from J, with 8 bases between. Germline CDR1 reads MNHEY; CDR2 reads SVGEGT. CDR3 size: 11 residues. In DNA, the CDR3 is TGTGCCAGCAGTAACAGTTTTGAGCAGTTCTTC. This sequence encodes CASSNSFEQFF.

This chain uses TRBV5-4 with TRBJ2-3; TRBD1 agrees at 8 bases. The germline CDR1 and CDR2 sequences are SGHNT and YYREEE (reference sequence). The junction had 3 bases not matched to a gene; V was cut back by 3 bases and J by 3 bases. The CDR3 has 14 residues. The CDR3 DNA follows: TGTGCCAGCAGCTCCAGGGGGCGGACAGATACGCAGTATTTT. Translating gives CASSSRGRTDTQYF.

This clonotype came up many times. The chain has TRBV7-6 and TRBJ2-6, with a possible D match to TRBD1 (6 bases). The CDR3 has 20 amino acids. The ends were cut back, 5 bases at V and 0 bases at J, with 23 bases in the middle. CDR1 and CDR2 (germline): SGHVS, FNYEAQ. CDR3 sequence reads: CASSLNLHRDFGSGANVLTF. CDR3 DNA: TGTGCCAGCAGCCTTAATTTGCACAGGGATTTTGGCTCTGGGGCCAACGTCCTGACTTTC.

This clonotype was seen at least ten times. The chain uses TRBV6-6 and TRBJ1-1; TRBD1 matches at 10 bases. Germline V CDR1 and CDR2: MNHNY, SVGAGI (reference sequence). Trimming took 7 bases from V and 1 from J; bases not matched to a gene: 6. CDR3 length: 15 amino acids. CDR3 sequence reads: CASTPRDRGNTEAFF. DNA of the CDR3: TGTGCCAGCACCCCCCGGGACAGGGGGAACACTGAAGCTTTCTTT.